This T cell receptor beta chain was recovered during a study of T cell responses to AZD1222 COVID-19 vaccine. Germline V gives CDR1 SGHNT, CDR2 YYREEE (reference sequence). This CDR3 is built from 15 residues. Trimming pared 0 bases from V and 2 bases from J, leaving 11 bases between. Profiled with immunoSEQ multiplex PCR; TCRdb holds only in-frame clones, not every one. The sample shows 170,000 or so clones, just over 85% of them seen only once. The sample in question was peripheral blood, obtained 28 days after the second AZD1222 dose. This sequence joins TRBV5-4 and TRBJ1-2; a possible D gene is TRBD1 (5 bases). This receptor was obtained from an adult who received the AZD1222 COVID-19 vaccine. CDR3 residues: CASSLGTGGNYGYTF. The CDR3 region has the DNA TGTGCCAGCAGCTTGGGTACAGGCGGGAACTATGGCTACACCTTC.